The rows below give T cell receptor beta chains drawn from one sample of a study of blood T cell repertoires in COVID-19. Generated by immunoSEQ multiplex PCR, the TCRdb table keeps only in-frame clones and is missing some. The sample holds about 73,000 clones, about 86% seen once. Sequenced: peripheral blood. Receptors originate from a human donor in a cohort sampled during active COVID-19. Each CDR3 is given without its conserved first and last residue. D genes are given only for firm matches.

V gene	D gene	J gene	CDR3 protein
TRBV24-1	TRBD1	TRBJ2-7	ATSDGRAGGFFEQY
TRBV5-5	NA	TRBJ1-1	ASSFRQNDHEAF
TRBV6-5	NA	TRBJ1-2	ASNPPRGGGYGYT
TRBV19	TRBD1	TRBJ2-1	ASSILGGQGFGYSYNEQF
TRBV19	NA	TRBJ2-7	ASSILPGSARSYEQY
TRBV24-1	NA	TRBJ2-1	ATSVPGNNEQF
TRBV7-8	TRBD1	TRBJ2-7	ASTITRGKGDEQY
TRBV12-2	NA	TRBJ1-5	ASRLLQGDNQPQH
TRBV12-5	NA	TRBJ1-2	ASGFHANGYT
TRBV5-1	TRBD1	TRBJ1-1	ATGEGQGNTEAF
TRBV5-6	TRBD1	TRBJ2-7	ASSFKTGQGEQY
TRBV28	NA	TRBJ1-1	ASSLRGGWTEAF
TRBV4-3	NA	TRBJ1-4	ASSQAGGELNEKLF
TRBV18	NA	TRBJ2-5	ASSRSGVVETQY
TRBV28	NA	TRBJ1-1	ASSFRAEGAEAF
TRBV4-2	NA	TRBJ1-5	ASSQHNQPQH
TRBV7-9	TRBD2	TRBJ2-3	ASSGGVTDTQY
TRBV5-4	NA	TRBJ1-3	ASSAESGNTIY
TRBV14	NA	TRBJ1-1	ASSQGGTLWGTEAF
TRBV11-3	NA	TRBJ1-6	ASSLYRDSPLH
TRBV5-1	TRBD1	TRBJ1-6	ASSDPSRTGKNSPLH
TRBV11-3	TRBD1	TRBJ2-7	ASSSGTGGYEQY
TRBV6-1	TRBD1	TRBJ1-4	ASSERGGPSTNEKLF
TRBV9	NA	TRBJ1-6	ASSGHAGTPRNSPLH
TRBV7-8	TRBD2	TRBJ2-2	ASRAGGTTGELF
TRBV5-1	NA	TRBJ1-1	ASSLAHSTNTEAF
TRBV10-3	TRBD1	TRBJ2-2	AITATGGNAGELF
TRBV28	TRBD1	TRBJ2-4	ASSSTGGLAKNIQY
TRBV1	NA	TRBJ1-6	TSSQDLDRVDSPLH
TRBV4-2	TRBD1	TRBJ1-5	ASSQDKGAGQPQH
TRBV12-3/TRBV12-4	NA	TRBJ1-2	ASNLPGYGYT
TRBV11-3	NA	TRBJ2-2	ASSLGGSRQLTGELF
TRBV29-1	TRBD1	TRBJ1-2	SVRDSEGYT
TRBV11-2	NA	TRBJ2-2	ASTPTPLGAVGELF
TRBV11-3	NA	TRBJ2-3	ASSSLAGDTQY
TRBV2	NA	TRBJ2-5	ASSADSAETQY
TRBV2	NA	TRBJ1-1	ASSQGENTEAF
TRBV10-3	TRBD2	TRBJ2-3	AIRPGLASEFADTQY
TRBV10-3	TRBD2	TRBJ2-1	AISDRSGGYNEQF
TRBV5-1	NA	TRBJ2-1	ASSLGQANEQF
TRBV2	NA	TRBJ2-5	ASSEGLPGQETQY
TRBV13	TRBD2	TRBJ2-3	ASSGPTSGGTDTQY
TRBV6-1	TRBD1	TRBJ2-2	ASSGKGTENTGELF
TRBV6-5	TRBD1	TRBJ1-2	ASSYSGQGEDT
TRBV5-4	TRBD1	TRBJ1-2	ASSLFQGAEGYT
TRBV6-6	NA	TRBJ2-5	ASSYQFEETQY
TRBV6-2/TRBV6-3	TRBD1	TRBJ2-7	ASSRTGGDEQY
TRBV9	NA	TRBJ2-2	ASSPPHGTGELF
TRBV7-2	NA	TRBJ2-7	ASSQRRAGAYEQY
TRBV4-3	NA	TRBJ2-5	ASSQESYQETQY
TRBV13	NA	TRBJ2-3	ASSLGRADTQY
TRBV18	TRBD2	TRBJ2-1	ASSLGLAGGLYNEQF
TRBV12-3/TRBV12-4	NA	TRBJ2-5	ASSFGETQY
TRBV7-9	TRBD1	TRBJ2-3	ASSYRDRETDTQY
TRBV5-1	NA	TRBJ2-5	ASSLRLASGTQY
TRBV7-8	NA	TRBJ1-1	AGLSYEGKEAF
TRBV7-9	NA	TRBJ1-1	ASSLGTAEAF
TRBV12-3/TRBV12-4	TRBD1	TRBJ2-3	ASSFVRGDTQY
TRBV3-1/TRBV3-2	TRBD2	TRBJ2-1	ASSQDLLAGGEQF
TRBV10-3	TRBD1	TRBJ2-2	ATGTGAGELF